The rows below give T cell receptor beta chains drawn from one sample of a study of CD8 T cells in Susac syndrome. TCRdb re-analysed the immunoSEQ multiplex PCR reads in MiXCR, keeping a single row per CDR3 protein. The table lists a few hundred thousand distinct CDR3 sequences, approximately 92% of them singletons. Sequences were obtained from CD4+ T cells from PBMCs. Source of these receptors: a human donor with multiple sclerosis. The CDR3 runs from the conserved cysteine through the conserved F or W. A D gene is named only where the DNA matches it firmly. Not all rows give a size; the values are once, few, many and, for expanded clones, a class.

d_call: -; j_call: TRBJ2-7; clone_size: -; v_call: TRBV12-3/TRBV12-4; cdr3_aa: CASSSRDPNSEQYF; cdr3_nt: TGTGCCAGCAGCTCGCGGGACCCAAACAGCGAGCAGTACTTC
d_call: TRBD2; j_call: TRBJ2-1; clone_size: -; v_call: TRBV5-1; cdr3_aa: CASSQTSGRDNEQFF; cdr3_nt: TGCGCCAGCAGCCAGACTAGCGGGAGGGACAATGAGCAGTTCTTC
d_call: -; j_call: TRBJ1-3; clone_size: -; v_call: TRBV9; cdr3_aa: CASSVTGRGGNTIYF; cdr3_nt: TGTGCCAGCAGCGTTACAGGGCGGGGGGGAAACACCATATATTTT
d_call: -; j_call: TRBJ1-1; clone_size: -; v_call: TRBV2; cdr3_aa: CASSVGRRNTEAFF; cdr3_nt: TGTGCCAGCAGCGTAGGGAGGAGGAACACTGAAGCTTTCTTT
d_call: -; j_call: TRBJ1-1; clone_size: -; v_call: TRBV4-2; cdr3_aa: CASSRTQNTEAFF; cdr3_nt: TGTGCCAGCAGCCGTACCCAAAACACTGAAGCTTTCTTT
d_call: TRBD1; j_call: TRBJ2-7; clone_size: -; v_call: TRBV7-9; cdr3_aa: CASSPDRIRSYEQYF; cdr3_nt: TGTGCCAGCAGCCCGGACAGGATACGCTCCTACGAGCAGTACTTC
d_call: -; j_call: TRBJ2-5; clone_size: few; v_call: TRBV7-2; cdr3_aa: CASSLGPSQETQYF; cdr3_nt: TGTGCCAGCAGCTTAGGGCCCTCCCAAGAGACCCAGTACTTC
d_call: -; j_call: TRBJ1-5; clone_size: -; v_call: TRBV30; cdr3_aa: CAWSRTDQPQHF; cdr3_nt: TGTGCCTGGAGTAGAACCGATCAGCCCCAGCATTTT
d_call: TRBD2; j_call: TRBJ2-1; clone_size: -; v_call: TRBV9; cdr3_aa: CASSVRSGRAEQFF; cdr3_nt: TGTGCCAGCAGCGTACGGAGCGGGAGGGCCGAGCAGTTCTTC
d_call: -; j_call: TRBJ2-5; clone_size: few; v_call: TRBV7-9; cdr3_aa: CASSFSSQGETQYF; cdr3_nt: TGTGCCAGCAGCTTTTCGTCGCAGGGGGAGACCCAGTACTTC
d_call: -; j_call: TRBJ1-2; clone_size: -; v_call: TRBV6-5; cdr3_aa: CASSWDGDHGYTF; cdr3_nt: TGTGCCAGCAGTTGGGACGGAGATCACGGCTACACCTTC
d_call: -; j_call: TRBJ1-1; clone_size: -; v_call: TRBV7-2; cdr3_aa: CASSLVRAANTEAFF; cdr3_nt: TGTGCCAGCAGCTTAGTCAGGGCAGCTAACACTGAAGCTTTCTTT
d_call: -; j_call: TRBJ2-1; clone_size: -; v_call: TRBV29-1; cdr3_aa: CSVEMTGTEQFF; cdr3_nt: TGCAGCGTTGAAATGACTGGTACCGAGCAGTTCTTC
d_call: -; j_call: TRBJ2-2; clone_size: -; v_call: TRBV12-3/TRBV12-4; cdr3_aa: CASSSGGELFF; cdr3_nt: TGTGCCAGCAGTTCAGGCGGGGAGCTGTTTTTT
d_call: -; j_call: TRBJ2-2; clone_size: -; v_call: TRBV20-1; cdr3_aa: CSAARGSTNTGELFF; cdr3_nt: TGCAGTGCGGCGAGAGGCAGTACGAACACCGGGGAGCTGTTTTTT
d_call: -; j_call: TRBJ1-5; clone_size: -; v_call: TRBV27; cdr3_aa: CASSLGVSNQPQHF; cdr3_nt: TGTGCCAGCAGTTTAGGGGTTAGCAATCAGCCCCAGCATTTT
d_call: TRBD2; j_call: TRBJ2-3; clone_size: few; v_call: TRBV4-2; cdr3_aa: CASSQEAGSGGPFGKDTQYF; cdr3_nt: TGTGCCAGCAGCCAAGAGGCAGGGAGCGGGGGGCCATTTGGGAAAGATACGCAGTATTTT
d_call: -; j_call: TRBJ1-1; clone_size: -; v_call: TRBV4-1; cdr3_aa: CASSQDRSRPRGTEAFF; cdr3_nt: TGCGCCAGCAGCCAAGATCGGTCGAGACCCAGGGGCACTGAAGCTTTCTTT
d_call: -; j_call: TRBJ1-1; clone_size: -; v_call: TRBV30; cdr3_aa: CAWSRGSRSTEAFF; cdr3_nt: TGTGCCTGGAGTCGGGGCAGTCGATCCACTGAAGCTTTCTTT
d_call: -; j_call: TRBJ1-1; clone_size: -; v_call: TRBV24-1; cdr3_aa: CATSAGLGAEAFF; cdr3_nt: TGTGCCACCAGTGCCGGTCTTGGGGCTGAAGCTTTCTTT
d_call: -; j_call: TRBJ1-2; clone_size: -; v_call: TRBV9; cdr3_aa: CASSVGAGARYGYTF; cdr3_nt: TGTGCCAGCAGCGTAGGGGCAGGGGCCCGCTATGGCTACACCTTC
d_call: -; j_call: TRBJ1-4; clone_size: -; v_call: TRBV12-3/TRBV12-4; cdr3_aa: CASSFKANEKLFF; cdr3_nt: TGTGCCAGCAGTTTTAAAGCTAATGAAAAACTGTTTTTT
d_call: -; j_call: TRBJ2-7; clone_size: -; v_call: TRBV9; cdr3_aa: CASSPHSSPHEQYF; cdr3_nt: TGTGCCAGCAGCCCCCATAGCAGCCCCCACGAGCAGTACTTC
d_call: TRBD2; j_call: TRBJ2-5; clone_size: -; v_call: TRBV5-1; cdr3_aa: CASSPPTGRETHF; cdr3_nt: TGCGCCAGCAGCCCTCCCACGGGGCGGGAGACCCACTTC
d_call: -; j_call: TRBJ2-5; clone_size: -; v_call: TRBV5-4; cdr3_aa: CASSSVQGRRETQYF; cdr3_nt: TGTGCCAGCAGCTCCGTCCAGGGGCGTCGGGAGACCCAGTACTTC
d_call: -; j_call: TRBJ2-2; clone_size: -; v_call: TRBV7-9; cdr3_aa: CASSLSAGISGELFF; cdr3_nt: TGTGCCAGCAGCTTATCCGCCGGAATTTCCGGGGAGCTGTTTTTT
d_call: -; j_call: TRBJ2-5; clone_size: -; v_call: TRBV5-4; cdr3_aa: CASSPRTTLGETQYF; cdr3_nt: TGTGCCAGCAGCCCTCGGACGACCCTAGGGGAGACCCAGTACTTC
d_call: TRBD1; j_call: TRBJ1-2; clone_size: -; v_call: TRBV24-1; cdr3_aa: CATSDSATGGTNYGYTF; cdr3_nt: TGTGCCACCAGTGATTCCGCCACAGGGGGCACTAACTATGGCTACACCTTC
d_call: -; j_call: TRBJ1-5; clone_size: -; v_call: TRBV2; cdr3_aa: CASRKNSAQPQHF; cdr3_nt: TGTGCCAGCAGAAAGAACAGTGCTCAGCCCCAGCATTTT
d_call: -; j_call: TRBJ1-6; clone_size: once; v_call: TRBV25-1; cdr3_aa: CASNGGWDNSPLHF; cdr3_nt: TGTGCCAGCAACGGGGGCTGGGATAATTCACCCCTCCACTTT
d_call: -; j_call: TRBJ1-1; clone_size: -; v_call: TRBV19; cdr3_aa: CASSELMRTEAFF; cdr3_nt: TGTGCCAGTAGTGAGCTGATGAGGACTGAAGCTTTCTTT
d_call: -; j_call: TRBJ2-4; clone_size: -; v_call: TRBV19; cdr3_aa: CASSARPRPGNIQYF; cdr3_nt: TGTGCCAGTAGTGCCCGGCCTCGCCCGGGAAACATTCAGTACTTC
d_call: TRBD2; j_call: TRBJ2-1; clone_size: -; v_call: TRBV9; cdr3_aa: CASSVDTSGANEQFF; cdr3_nt: TGTGCCAGCAGCGTAGATACTAGCGGGGCTAATGAGCAGTTCTTC
d_call: -; j_call: TRBJ1-2; clone_size: -; v_call: TRBV30; cdr3_aa: CAWSVLQGLYGYTF; cdr3_nt: TGTGCCTGGAGTGTACTTCAGGGCCTCTATGGCTACACCTTC
d_call: TRBD2; j_call: TRBJ2-1; clone_size: -; v_call: TRBV6-5; cdr3_aa: CASSWGLAGGRNEQFF; cdr3_nt: TGTGCCAGCAGTTGGGGGCTAGCGGGGGGAAGGAATGAGCAGTTCTTC
d_call: -; j_call: TRBJ1-4; clone_size: -; v_call: TRBV29-1; cdr3_aa: CSAGRGGDEKLFF; cdr3_nt: TGCAGCGCTGGAAGGGGGGGCGATGAAAAACTGTTTTTT